A selection of T cell receptor beta chains follows, all from one sample in a study of PD-L1 blockade in urothelial cancer. The repertoire was sequenced with immunoSEQ multiplex PCR; TCRdb's copy has only in-frame clones and lacks some. The table records about 100,000 clones, roughly 88% of them present only once. Here the sequenced sample was PBMCs, taken around atezolizumab (anti-PD-L1) treatment. The receptors come from a man aged 50-59 years with urothelial cancer. Both conserved end residues are part of each CDR3. The D gene is left open where the match is weak. The size field is filled for only some rows; it gives once, few, many or a size class.

clone_size	d_call	j_call	v_call	cdr3_nt	cdr3_aa
.	TRBD2	TRBJ2-2	TRBV7-7	TGTGCTAGCAGCCCTAGCGGGAGAGGAACCGGGGAGCTGTTTTTT	CASSPSGRGTGELFF
.	TRBD1	TRBJ1-3	TRBV28	TGTGCCACTAGCTTCCGGGACAGGGATGGAAACACCATATATTTT	CATSFRDRDGNTIYF
.	.	TRBJ2-1	TRBV29-1	TGCAGCGTTCTGGGGTCTCGGGATTTCTATAGCCCCCTCTACAATGAGCAGTTCTTC	CSVLGSRDFYSPLYNEQFF
.	TRBD2	TRBJ2-7	TRBV5-1	TGCGCCAGCAGCTTACGGACTAGCGCCTCCTACGAGCAGTACTTC	CASSLRTSASYEQYF
.	TRBD2	TRBJ2-1	TRBV6-6	TGTGCCAGCACCCCGGGACTAGCGGGGAACAATGAGCAGTTCTTC	CASTPGLAGNNEQFF
.	.	TRBJ2-1	TRBV7-2	TGTGCCAGCAGCTTCGGGCAGGGTGAGCAGTTCTTC	CASSFGQGEQFF
many	.	TRBJ2-1	TRBV18	TGTGCCAGCTCACCACCGGGCCGGGAGATGGGCGAGCAGTTCTTC	CASSPPGREMGEQFF
.	TRBD1	TRBJ1-1	TRBV9	TGTGCCAGCAGCAAGGGGACAGTATTGAACACTGAAGCTTTCTTT	CASSKGTVLNTEAFF
.	TRBD1	TRBJ2-5	TRBV5-1	TGCGCCAGCAGCAAAACAGGGGGCTGGGAGACCCAGTACTTC	CASSKTGGWETQYF
.	.	TRBJ2-5	TRBV7-2	TGTGCCAGCAGCTTACAGGGAGAGACCCAGTACTTC	CASSLQGETQYF
.	TRBD1	TRBJ2-7	TRBV14	TGTGCCAGCAGCCCCACGGGACAGGGAGGTAACGAGCAGTACTTC	CASSPTGQGGNEQYF
.	TRBD2	TRBJ2-1	TRBV5-5	TGTGCCAGCAGCCATCCCCCGGGGGGGCGGGATGAGCAGTTCTTC	CASSHPPGGRDEQFF
.	.	TRBJ2-3	TRBV30	TGTGCCTGGATTCTAGCAGATACGCAGTATTTT	CAWILADTQYF
.	TRBD1	TRBJ1-1	TRBV25-1	TGTGCCAGCAGTGTCAGGGGGGCGTGGAACACTGAAGCTTTCTTT	CASSVRGAWNTEAFF
.	.	TRBJ2-1	TRBV6-5	TGTGCCAGCAGTGAACAAAATGAGCAGTTCTTC	CASSEQNEQFF
.	TRBD2	TRBJ2-1	TRBV28	TGTGCCAGCAGTTCCAGCGGGAGGGCCTCGGATGAGCAGTTCTTC	CASSSSGRASDEQFF
.	.	TRBJ2-6	TRBV28	TGTGCCAGCATGTCCAGTCCCTCTGGGGCCAACGTCCTGACTTTC	CASMSSPSGANVLTF
.	.	TRBJ2-7	TRBV5-1	TGCGCCAGCAGCTTGGGACTAGGTGACGGCGAGCAGTACTTC	CASSLGLGDGEQYF
.	.	TRBJ2-5	TRBV7-3	TGTGCCAGCAGCTTATCTGGGGGGGCGACCCAGTACTTC	CASSLSGGATQYF
.	.	TRBJ1-3	TRBV18	TGTGCCAGCTCACCCGGGGGGTCCACCATATATTTT	CASSPGGSTIYF
few	.	TRBJ1-4	TRBV6-5	TGTGCCTCCCGGCAGGGTAATGAAAAACTGTTTTTT	CASRQGNEKLFF
.	TRBD2	TRBJ2-7	TRBV7-8	TGTGCCAGCAGCAGCTCTAGCGGGCGCTCCTACGAGCAGTACTTC	CASSSSSGRSYEQYF
.	.	TRBJ1-4	TRBV30	TGTGCCTGGAGTTCAGGGACTGGTGAAAAACTGTTTTTT	CAWSSGTGEKLFF
once	.	TRBJ2-5	TRBV5-1	TGCGCCAGCAGCACCCGGCGGGGCGTCGAGACCCAGTACTTC	CASSTRRGVETQYF
.	TRBD2	TRBJ2-7	TRBV6-6	TGTGCCAGCAGTCGTGCTAGCGGGCCATACGAGCAGTACTTC	CASSRASGPYEQYF
.	.	TRBJ1-2	TRBV6-4	TGTGCCAGCAGTGGATACAGGGACGGCTACACCTTC	CASSGYRDGYTF
few	TRBD1	TRBJ1-2	TRBV6-1	TGTGCCAGCACGGGACAGGGTGTCTATGGCTACACCTTC	CASTGQGVYGYTF
few	.	TRBJ1-5	TRBV27	TGTGCCAGCAGCCAAATTGACGGGAGCAATCAGCCCCAGCATTTT	CASSQIDGSNQPQHF
.	.	TRBJ2-2	TRBV28	TGTGCCAGCAGTTCCCCAGTCGGGGAGCTGTTTTTT	CASSSPVGELFF
.	.	TRBJ2-7	TRBV7-9	TGTGCCAGCAGCTTAGTGGGGGGGCTCGCGTACGAGCAGTACTTC	CASSLVGGLAYEQYF
.	.	TRBJ2-7	TRBV19	TGTGCCAGTAGTGACAGCCGGGCCGCCTCCTACTACGAGCAGTACTTC	CASSDSRAASYYEQYF
medium-sized	.	TRBJ2-1	TRBV10-2	TGCGCCACGTTCGACAATGAGCAGTTCTTC	CATFDNEQFF
few	TRBD1	TRBJ1-1	TRBV2	TGTGCCAGCAGGACGGACAGGGGAACTGAAGCTTTCTTT	CASRTDRGTEAFF
.	.	TRBJ2-7	TRBV27	TGTGCCAGCAGTTCGCATCCGGGGGACAGTTCCTACGAGCAGTACTTC	CASSSHPGDSSYEQYF
.	.	TRBJ2-7	TRBV7-8	TGTGCCAGCAGCTTACGGGAATACTCCTACGAGCAGTACTTC	CASSLREYSYEQYF
.	TRBD2	TRBJ2-2	TRBV6-6	TGTGCCAGCAGTTACGGGACTAGCGGGACCGGGGAGCTGTTTTTT	CASSYGTSGTGELFF
.	.	TRBJ1-3	TRBV6-1	TGTGCCAGTCGACAGGATTACTCTGGAAACACCATATATTTT	CASRQDYSGNTIYF
.	.	TRBJ1-6	TRBV5-4	TGTGCCAGCAGCCCGGGACTTACAAATTCACCCCTCCACTTT	CASSPGLTNSPLHF
.	.	TRBJ1-1	TRBV25-1	TGTGCCACCATGGAACCCGGGAAGAACACTGAAGCTTTCTTT	CATMEPGKNTEAFF
.	.	TRBJ2-7	TRBV21-1	TGTGCCACAACGGTACCGGGACTAGCGGGAGACCTCTCCTACGAGCAGTACTTC	CATTVPGLAGDLSYEQYF
.	TRBD2	TRBJ2-1	TRBV18	TGTGCCAGCTCACCAATGGACGGGAGGCGTTTCTTC	CASSPMDGRRFF